This TCR beta chain is from a study of blood T cell repertoires in COVID-19. Sequencing used immunoSEQ multiplex PCR; TCRdb keeps in-frame clones, though not all of them. The sample contains under 250,000 clones, roughly 81% of which appear only once. The V end lost 5 bases, the J end lost 8 bases, and 9 bases lay between the germline ends. This CDR3 has 12 amino acids. The V gene is TRBV12-3 or TRBV12-4, the J gene TRBJ2-2, with a tentative D call TRBD2 (5 bases). The clonotype originates from a man in his forties or fifties with acute or convalescent COVID-19. Sequencing was carried out using peripheral blood. CDR3 amino acids: CASSISGGELFF. CDR3 DNA: TGTGCCAGCAGTATCTCGGGAGGGGAGCTGTTTTTT.